This T cell receptor (beta chain) was recovered during a study of T cell responses to AZD1222 COVID-19 vaccine. Study context: Doses given second, at about 4 or about 12 weeks, were pooled. Study-wide results and caveats: The sample set comprised mostly white British donors with more females, and clonal diversity was possibly underestimated.

Concerning this clone: Its cognate antigen is unknown.

Using immunoSEQ multiplex PCR, the repertoire was profiled, and TCRdb retains in-frame clones only, with some absent. Counted here are 120,000 to 150,000 clones, 90% occurring once; the ten biggest clones make up around 3.5%. The TCR was taken from an adult in good health. The sample was peripheral blood, taken on day 0 of AZD1222 vaccination.

This CDR3 reads CASSLSMGPRLGKLFF. The CDR3 region has the DNA TGTGCCAGCAGTCTGTCAATGGGACCGCGGTTGGGAAAACTGTTTTTT. This rearrangement joins TRBV27 to TRBJ1-4, with D possibly matching TRBD1 (5 bases). The germline V and J ends were trimmed by 5 bases and 10 bases, with 23 bases remaining between them. The CDR3 contains 16 residues. Germline assignment: CDR1 MNHEY and CDR2 SMNVEV (reference sequence).